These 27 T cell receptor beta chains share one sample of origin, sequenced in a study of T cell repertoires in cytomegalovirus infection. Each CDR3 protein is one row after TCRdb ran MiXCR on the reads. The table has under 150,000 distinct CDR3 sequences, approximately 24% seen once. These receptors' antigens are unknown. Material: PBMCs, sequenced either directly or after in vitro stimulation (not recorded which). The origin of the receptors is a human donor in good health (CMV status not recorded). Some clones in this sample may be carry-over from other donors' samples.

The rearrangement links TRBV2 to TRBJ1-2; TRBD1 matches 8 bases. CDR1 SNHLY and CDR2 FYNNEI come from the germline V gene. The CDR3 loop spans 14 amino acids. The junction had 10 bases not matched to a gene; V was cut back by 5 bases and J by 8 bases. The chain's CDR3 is CASSYVTGGKGYTF. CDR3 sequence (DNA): TGTGCCAGCAGTTATGTAACAGGGGGAAAAGGCTACACCTTC.

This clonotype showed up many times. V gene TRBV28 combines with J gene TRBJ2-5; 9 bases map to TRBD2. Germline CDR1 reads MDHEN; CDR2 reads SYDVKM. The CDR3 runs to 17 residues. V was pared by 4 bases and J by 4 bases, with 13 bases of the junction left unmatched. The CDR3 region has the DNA TGTGCCAGCAGTTACGTGGTAGCGGGAGCCTACGGAGAGACCCAGTACTTC. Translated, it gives CASSYVVAGAYGETQYF.

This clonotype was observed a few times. The DNA for the CDR3 is TGCGCCAGCAGCGTCGAGACCACAGATACGCAGTATTTT. Its protein product is CASSVETTDTQYF. V gene TRBV5-1 combines with J gene TRBJ2-3, with D unresolved. The CDR3 is made up of 13 amino acids. Looked up from germline, CDR1 is SGHRS and CDR2 is YFSETQ. V was trimmed by 4 bases and J by 2 bases, leaving 8 bases between them. The full variable domain, in which reference TRBV5-1 and TRBJ2-3 provide the parts outside the CDR3, is KAGVTQTPRYLIKTRGQQVTLSCSPISGHRSVSWYQQTPGQGLQFLFEYFSETQRNKGNFPGRFSGRQFSNSRSEMNVSTLELGDSALYLCASSVETTDTQYFGPGTRLTVL.

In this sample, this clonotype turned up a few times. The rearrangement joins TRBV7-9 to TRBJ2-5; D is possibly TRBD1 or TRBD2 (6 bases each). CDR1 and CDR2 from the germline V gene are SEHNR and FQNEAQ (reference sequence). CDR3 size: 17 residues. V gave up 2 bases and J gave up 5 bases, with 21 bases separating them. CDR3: CASSLTGWRDAWETQYF. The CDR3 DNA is TGTGCCAGCAGCTTAACAGGGTGGCGGGATGCCTGGGAGACCCAGTACTTC. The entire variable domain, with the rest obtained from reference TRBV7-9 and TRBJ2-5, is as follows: DTGVSQNPRHKITKRGQNVTFRCDPISEHNRLYWYRQTLGQGPEFLTYFQNEAQLEKSRLLSDRFSAERPKGSFSTLEIQRTEQGDSAMYLCASSLTGWRDAWETQYFGPGTRLLVL.

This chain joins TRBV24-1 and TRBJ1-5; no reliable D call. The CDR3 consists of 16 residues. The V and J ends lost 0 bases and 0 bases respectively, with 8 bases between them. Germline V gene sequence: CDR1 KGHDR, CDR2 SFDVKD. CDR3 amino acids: CATSDLKGRSNQPQHF. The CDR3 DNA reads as TGTGCCACCAGTGATTTGAAGGGCCGTAGCAATCAGCCCCAGCATTTT.

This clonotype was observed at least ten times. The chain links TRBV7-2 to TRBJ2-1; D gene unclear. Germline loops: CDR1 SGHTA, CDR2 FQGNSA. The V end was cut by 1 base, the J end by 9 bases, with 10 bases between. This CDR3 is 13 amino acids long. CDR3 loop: CASSLDWVSEQFF. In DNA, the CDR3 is TGTGCCAGCAGCTTAGATTGGGTTAGTGAGCAGTTCTTC.

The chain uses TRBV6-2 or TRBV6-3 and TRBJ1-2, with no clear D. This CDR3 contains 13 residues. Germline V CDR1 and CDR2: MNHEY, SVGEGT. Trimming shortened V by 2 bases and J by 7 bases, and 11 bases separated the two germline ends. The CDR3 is CASSYQAHLGYTF. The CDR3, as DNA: TGTGCCAGCAGTTACCAGGCCCATCTTGGCTACACCTTC.

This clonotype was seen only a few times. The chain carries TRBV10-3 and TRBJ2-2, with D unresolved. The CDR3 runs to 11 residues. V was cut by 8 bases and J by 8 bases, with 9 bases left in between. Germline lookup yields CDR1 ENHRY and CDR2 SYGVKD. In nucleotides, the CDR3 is TGTGCCATCCGATCGCCGGGGGAGCTGTTTTTT. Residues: CAIRSPGELFF.

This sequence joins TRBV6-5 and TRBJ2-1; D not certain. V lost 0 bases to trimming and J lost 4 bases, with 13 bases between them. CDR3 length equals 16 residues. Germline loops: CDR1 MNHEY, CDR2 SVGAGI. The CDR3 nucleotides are TGTGCCAGCAGTTACTCCCACCGGGCAATATACAATGAGCAGTTCTTC. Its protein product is CASSYSHRAIYNEQFF.

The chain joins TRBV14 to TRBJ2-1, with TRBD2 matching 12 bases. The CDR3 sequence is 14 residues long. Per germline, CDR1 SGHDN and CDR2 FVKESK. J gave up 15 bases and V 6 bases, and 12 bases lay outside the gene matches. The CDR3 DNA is TGTGCCAGCAGTCCTAGCGGGAGGGCCTGGTCGCGGTTCTTC. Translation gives CASSPSGRAWSRFF.

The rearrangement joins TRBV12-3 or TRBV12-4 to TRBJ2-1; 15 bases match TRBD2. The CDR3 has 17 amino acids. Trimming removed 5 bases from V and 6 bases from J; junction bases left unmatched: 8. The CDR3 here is CASSTWTSGRGGNEQFF. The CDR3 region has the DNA TGTGCCAGCAGTACCTGGACTAGCGGGAGGGGAGGCAATGAGCAGTTCTTC.

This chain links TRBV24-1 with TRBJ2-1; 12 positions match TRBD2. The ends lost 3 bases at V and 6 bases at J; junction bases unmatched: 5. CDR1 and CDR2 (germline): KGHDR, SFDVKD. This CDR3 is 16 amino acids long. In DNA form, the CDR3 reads TGTGCCACCAGTGATCTAAGACTAGCGGGAGTCAATGAGCAGTTCTTC. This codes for CATSDLRLAGVNEQFF.

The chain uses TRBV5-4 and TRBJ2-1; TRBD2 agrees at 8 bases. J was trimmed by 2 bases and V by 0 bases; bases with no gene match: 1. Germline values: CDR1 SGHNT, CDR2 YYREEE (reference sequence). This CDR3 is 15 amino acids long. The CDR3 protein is CASSLVAGPYNEQFF. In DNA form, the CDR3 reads TGTGCCAGCAGCTTGGTAGCGGGACCCTACAATGAGCAGTTCTTC.

The CDR3 DNA follows: TGTGCCAGCAGAGCTATTGAACGGGGCTACACCTTC. This sequence encodes CASRAIERGYTF. This sequence joins TRBV2 and TRBJ1-2; D uncertain. Trimming removed 6 bases at V and 8 bases at J, with 13 bases between. CDR1 and CDR2 from the germline V gene are SNHLY and FYNNEI. CDR3 length: 12 residues.

DNA for the CDR3: TGTGCCAGCAGTCCGGGAGGGGGACTAGCGGGACTAGAGCAGTACTTC. This codes for CASSPGGGLAGLEQYF. The chain couples TRBV27 to TRBJ2-7; 13 bases agree with TRBD2. The CDR3 spans 16 residues. Germline trimming cut 5 bases from V and 7 bases from J; bases unmatched to any gene: 11. Germline CDR1 is MNHEY and CDR2 is SMNVEV (reference sequence).

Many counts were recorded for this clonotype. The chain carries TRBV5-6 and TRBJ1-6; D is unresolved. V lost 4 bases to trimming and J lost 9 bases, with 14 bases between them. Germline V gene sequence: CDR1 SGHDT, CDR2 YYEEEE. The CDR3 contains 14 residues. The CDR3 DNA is TGTGCCAGCAGCATAGGACGGGTCGGTTCACCCCTCCACTTT. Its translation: CASSIGRVGSPLHF.

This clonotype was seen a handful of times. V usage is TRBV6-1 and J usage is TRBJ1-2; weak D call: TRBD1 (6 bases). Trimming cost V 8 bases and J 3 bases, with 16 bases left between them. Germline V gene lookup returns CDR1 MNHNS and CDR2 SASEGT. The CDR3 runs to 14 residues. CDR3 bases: TGTGCCAGCTCCCCTCCGGGACAATACTATGGCTACACCTTC. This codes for CASSPPGQYYGYTF.

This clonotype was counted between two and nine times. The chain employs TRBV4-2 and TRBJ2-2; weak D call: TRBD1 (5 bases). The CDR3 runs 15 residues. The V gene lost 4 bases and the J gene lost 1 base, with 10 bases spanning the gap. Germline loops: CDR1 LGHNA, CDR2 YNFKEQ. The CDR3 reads CASSLTGENTGELFF. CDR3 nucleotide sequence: TGTGCCAGCAGCCTTACAGGAGAGAACACCGGGGAGCTGTTTTTT.

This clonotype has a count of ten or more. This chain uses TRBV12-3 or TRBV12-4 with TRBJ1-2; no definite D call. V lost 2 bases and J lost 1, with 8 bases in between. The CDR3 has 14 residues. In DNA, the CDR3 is TGTGCCAGCAGTTTAAACAGTCGTAACTATGGCTACACCTTC. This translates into CASSLNSRNYGYTF.

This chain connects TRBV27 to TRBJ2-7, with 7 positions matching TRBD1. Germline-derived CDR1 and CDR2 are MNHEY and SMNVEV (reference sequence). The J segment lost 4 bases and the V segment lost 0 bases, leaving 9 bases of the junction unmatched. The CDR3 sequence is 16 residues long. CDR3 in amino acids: CASSLSGTALGYEQYF. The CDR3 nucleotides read TGTGCCAGCAGTTTATCCGGGACAGCCCTGGGGTACGAGCAGTACTTC.

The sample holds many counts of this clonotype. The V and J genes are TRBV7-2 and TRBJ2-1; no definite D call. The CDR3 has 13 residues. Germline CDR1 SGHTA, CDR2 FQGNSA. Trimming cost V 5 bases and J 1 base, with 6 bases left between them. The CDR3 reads CASSPYSYNEQFF. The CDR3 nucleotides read TGTGCCAGCAGCCCCTATTCCTACAATGAGCAGTTCTTC.

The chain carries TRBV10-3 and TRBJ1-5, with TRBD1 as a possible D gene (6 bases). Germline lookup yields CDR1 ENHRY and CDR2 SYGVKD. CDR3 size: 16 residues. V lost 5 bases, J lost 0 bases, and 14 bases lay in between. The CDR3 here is CAISSFGTNSNQPQHF. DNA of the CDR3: TGTGCCATCAGTTCTTTCGGGACAAATAGCAATCAGCCCCAGCATTTT.

CDR3 protein: CASSVGLAGGQETQYF. Here the CDR3 DNA reads TGTGCCAGCAGCGTAGGGCTAGCGGGGGGCCAAGAGACCCAGTACTTC. The chain recombines TRBV9 with TRBJ2-5, with 11 positions matching TRBD2. Per germline, CDR1 SGDLS and CDR2 YYNGEE. This CDR3 comprises 16 residues. V shed 0 bases, J shed 1 base, and the junction held 2 bases outside the gene matches.

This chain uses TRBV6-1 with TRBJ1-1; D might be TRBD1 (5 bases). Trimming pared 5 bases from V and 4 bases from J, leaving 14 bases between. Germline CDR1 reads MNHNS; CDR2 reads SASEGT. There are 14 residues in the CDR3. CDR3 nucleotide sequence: TGTGCCAGCAGTCGTCAGGGAAGCGGCACTGAAGCTTTCTTT. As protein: CASSRQGSGTEAFF.

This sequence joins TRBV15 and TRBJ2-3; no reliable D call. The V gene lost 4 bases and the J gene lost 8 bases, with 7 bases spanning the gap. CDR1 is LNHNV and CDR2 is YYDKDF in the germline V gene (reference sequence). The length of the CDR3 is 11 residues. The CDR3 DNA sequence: TGTGCCACCAGCACAGTGTCTACGCAGTATTTT. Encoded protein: CATSTVSTQYF.

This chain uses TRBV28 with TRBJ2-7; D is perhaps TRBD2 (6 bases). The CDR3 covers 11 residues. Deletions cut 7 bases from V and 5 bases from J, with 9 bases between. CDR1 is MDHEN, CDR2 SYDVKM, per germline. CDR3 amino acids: CASKSGDEQYF. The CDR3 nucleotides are TGTGCCAGCAAATCGGGAGACGAGCAGTACTTC.

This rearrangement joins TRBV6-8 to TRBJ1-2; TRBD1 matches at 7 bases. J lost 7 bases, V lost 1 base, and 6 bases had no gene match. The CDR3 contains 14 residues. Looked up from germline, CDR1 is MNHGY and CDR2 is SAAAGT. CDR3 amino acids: CASSYLGRGAGYTF. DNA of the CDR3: TGTGCCAGCAGTTACTTAGGCAGGGGGGCTGGCTACACCTTC.